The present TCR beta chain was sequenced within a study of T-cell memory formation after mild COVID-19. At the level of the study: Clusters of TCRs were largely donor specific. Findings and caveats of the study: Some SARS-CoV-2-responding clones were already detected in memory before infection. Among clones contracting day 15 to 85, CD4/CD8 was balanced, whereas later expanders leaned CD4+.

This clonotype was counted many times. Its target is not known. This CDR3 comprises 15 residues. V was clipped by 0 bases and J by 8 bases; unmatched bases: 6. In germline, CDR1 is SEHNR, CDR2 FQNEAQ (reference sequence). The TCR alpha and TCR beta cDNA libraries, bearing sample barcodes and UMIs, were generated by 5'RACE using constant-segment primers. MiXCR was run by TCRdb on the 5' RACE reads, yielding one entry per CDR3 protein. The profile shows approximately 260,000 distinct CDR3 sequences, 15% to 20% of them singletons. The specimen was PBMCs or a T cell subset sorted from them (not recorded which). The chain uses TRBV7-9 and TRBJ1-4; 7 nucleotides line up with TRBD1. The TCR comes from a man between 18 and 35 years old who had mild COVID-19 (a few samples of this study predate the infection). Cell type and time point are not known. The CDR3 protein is CASSLAGGGREKLFF. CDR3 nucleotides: TGTGCCAGCAGCTTAGCAGGGGGCGGGCGAGAAAAACTGTTTTTT.